A selection of T cell receptor beta chains follows, all from one sample in a study of long-term antiretroviral therapy in people with HIV. Some clones are missing from TCRdb's copy, which holds only in-frame ones; the method was immunoSEQ multiplex PCR. Seen here are over 40,000 clones, 90% to 95% observed once, and the top ten hold approximately 2.5%. Sequenced here: unsorted PBMCs, sampled 3.7 years after starting antiretroviral therapy. The receptors shown here come from a woman aged 45 to 65 with HIV. Each CDR3 is given with its conserved first and last residue. D genes are given only for firm matches. Clone sizes are given selectively: once, few, many, or a class where the clone is expanded.

len: 14
v_gene: TRBV7-9
d_gene: -
j_gene: TRBJ1-6
abundance: -
CDR3aa: CASRQTGIDSPLHF
CDR3nt: TGTGCCAGCAGGCAAACAGGGATCGATTCACCCCTCCACTTT

len: 14
v_gene: TRBV6-5
d_gene: TRBD1
j_gene: TRBJ1-1
abundance: -
CDR3aa: CASSWGQINTEAFF
CDR3nt: TGTGCCAGCAGTTGGGGACAGATAAACACTGAAGCTTTCTTT

len: 17
v_gene: TRBV5-1
d_gene: TRBD2
j_gene: TRBJ2-2
abundance: -
CDR3aa: CASSLRLGGAGTGELFF
CDR3nt: TGCGCCAGCAGCCTCCGCCTCGGGGGGGCAGGGACCGGGGAGCTGTTTTTT

len: 15
v_gene: TRBV7-8
d_gene: -
j_gene: TRBJ2-2
abundance: -
CDR3aa: CASSPLRGANGELFF
CDR3nt: TGTGCCAGCAGCCCCCTAAGGGGGGCTAACGGGGAGCTGTTTTTT

len: 15
v_gene: TRBV6-6
d_gene: TRBD1
j_gene: TRBJ2-7
abundance: few
CDR3aa: CATRREAGGTYEQYF
CDR3nt: TGTGCCACCCGCCGGGAAGCAGGGGGCACCTACGAGCAGTACTTC

len: 16
v_gene: TRBV5-6
d_gene: -
j_gene: TRBJ2-3
abundance: -
CDR3aa: CASSLSRVWDTDTQYF
CDR3nt: TGTGCCAGCAGCTTATCGAGGGTTTGGGACACAGATACGCAGTATTTT

len: 17
v_gene: TRBV19
d_gene: TRBD1
j_gene: TRBJ2-6
abundance: -
CDR3aa: CASSTGQGKAGANVLTF
CDR3nt: TGTGCCAGTAGTACCGGACAGGGAAAGGCTGGGGCCAACGTCCTGACTTTC

len: 15
v_gene: TRBV4-1
d_gene: TRBD2
j_gene: TRBJ2-7
abundance: -
CDR3aa: CASSQGISGAYEQYF
CDR3nt: TGCGCCAGCAGCCAAGGTATTAGCGGGGCCTACGAGCAGTACTTC

len: 14
v_gene: TRBV6-4
d_gene: -
j_gene: TRBJ2-1
abundance: -
CDR3aa: CASSDSMGIDEQFF
CDR3nt: TGTGCCAGCAGTGACTCTATGGGGATAGATGAGCAGTTCTTC

len: 15
v_gene: TRBV2
d_gene: -
j_gene: TRBJ2-7
abundance: few
CDR3aa: CASSGVRGYSYEQYF
CDR3nt: TGTGCCAGCAGTGGTGTAAGGGGCTACTCCTACGAGCAGTACTTC

len: 15
v_gene: TRBV5-1
d_gene: -
j_gene: TRBJ1-4
abundance: -
CDR3aa: CASSLEGLGHEKLFF
CDR3nt: TGCGCCAGCAGCTTGGAGGGGCTAGGACATGAAAAACTGTTTTTT

len: 15
v_gene: TRBV6-5
d_gene: TRBD1
j_gene: TRBJ1-1
abundance: -
CDR3aa: CASSRGGQGRTEAFF
CDR3nt: TGTGCCAGCAGTCGCGGGGGACAGGGAAGAACTGAAGCTTTCTTT

len: 15
v_gene: TRBV6-5
d_gene: TRBD1
j_gene: TRBJ1-6
abundance: -
CDR3aa: CASSQQDRANSPLHF
CDR3nt: TGTGCCAGCAGCCAACAGGACAGGGCTAATTCACCCCTCCACTTT

len: 15
v_gene: TRBV5-4
d_gene: -
j_gene: TRBJ1-2
abundance: -
CDR3aa: CASSLYGGINYGYTF
CDR3nt: TGTGCCAGCAGCTTGTACGGGGGCATCAACTATGGCTACACCTTC

len: 15
v_gene: TRBV2
d_gene: -
j_gene: TRBJ2-1
abundance: -
CDR3aa: CASSGNRVIDNEQFF
CDR3nt: TGTGCCAGCAGTGGGAACAGGGTGATTGACAATGAGCAGTTCTTC

len: 16
v_gene: TRBV5-6
d_gene: TRBD2
j_gene: TRBJ2-1
abundance: -
CDR3aa: CASSLPSGGGYNEQFF
CDR3nt: TGTGCCAGCAGCTTGCCCAGCGGGGGGGGTTACAATGAGCAGTTCTTC

len: 15
v_gene: TRBV2
d_gene: TRBD1
j_gene: TRBJ2-3
abundance: -
CDR3aa: CASSLDRGRTDTQYF
CDR3nt: TGTGCCAGCAGTCTGGACAGGGGAAGGACAGATACGCAGTATTTT

len: 15
v_gene: TRBV6-5
d_gene: -
j_gene: TRBJ1-3
abundance: -
CDR3aa: CASSYQRSSGNTIYF
CDR3nt: TGTGCCAGCAGTTACCAAAGGAGCTCTGGAAACACCATATATTTT

len: 14
v_gene: TRBV7-3
d_gene: -
j_gene: TRBJ1-5
abundance: -
CDR3aa: CASSRDGNNQPQHF
CDR3nt: TGTGCCAGCAGCCGGGACGGGAACAATCAGCCCCAGCATTTT

len: 14
v_gene: TRBV6-6
d_gene: TRBD2
j_gene: TRBJ2-7
abundance: -
CDR3aa: CASSLLAGWDEQYF
CDR3nt: TGTGCCAGCAGCCTACTAGCGGGGTGGGACGAGCAGTACTTC

len: 15
v_gene: TRBV9
d_gene: TRBD2
j_gene: TRBJ2-7
abundance: -
CDR3aa: CASSVRAGGPYEQYF
CDR3nt: TGTGCCAGCAGCGTTCGAGCGGGGGGGCCCTACGAGCAGTACTTC

len: 15
v_gene: TRBV7-2
d_gene: -
j_gene: TRBJ1-2
abundance: -
CDR3aa: CASSPRQNPSYGYTF
CDR3nt: TGTGCCAGCAGCCCGAGACAGAATCCAAGCTATGGCTACACCTTC

len: 17
v_gene: TRBV14
d_gene: -
j_gene: TRBJ1-3
abundance: -
CDR3aa: CASSLEGVRLSGNTIYF
CDR3nt: TGTGCCAGCAGCCTCGAGGGGGTCCGGCTCTCTGGAAACACCATATATTTT

len: 15
v_gene: TRBV6-6
d_gene: TRBD2
j_gene: TRBJ2-1
abundance: -
CDR3aa: CASSPLAGSYNEQFF
CDR3nt: TGTGCCAGCAGTCCCCTAGCGGGGTCCTACAATGAGCAGTTCTTC

len: 14
v_gene: TRBV7-3
d_gene: TRBD1
j_gene: TRBJ1-2
abundance: -
CDR3aa: CASSSPGTAYGYTF
CDR3nt: TGTGCCAGCAGCTCCCCCGGGACAGCCTATGGCTACACCTTC

len: 13
v_gene: TRBV4-3
d_gene: -
j_gene: TRBJ2-3
abundance: -
CDR3aa: CASSQDYEDTQYF
CDR3nt: TGCGCCAGCAGCCAAGATTATGAAGATACGCAGTATTTT

len: 17
v_gene: TRBV9
d_gene: TRBD1
j_gene: TRBJ2-2
abundance: -
CDR3aa: CASSALGQGAKVGELFF
CDR3nt: TGTGCCAGCAGCGCCTTGGGACAGGGGGCTAAGGTCGGGGAGCTGTTTTTT

len: 15
v_gene: TRBV6-5
d_gene: -
j_gene: TRBJ1-4
abundance: -
CDR3aa: CASRLTGPPNEKLFF
CDR3nt: TGTGCCAGCAGACTTACAGGTCCGCCTAATGAAAAACTGTTTTTT

len: 15
v_gene: TRBV5-1
d_gene: TRBD2
j_gene: TRBJ2-7
abundance: -
CDR3aa: CASSFVTSGGNEQYF
CDR3nt: TGCGCCAGCAGCTTCGTTACTAGCGGGGGTAACGAGCAGTACTTC

len: 15
v_gene: TRBV30
d_gene: -
j_gene: TRBJ2-5
abundance: once
CDR3aa: CAWSPAPGHQETQYF
CDR3nt: TGTGCCTGGAGCCCCGCCCCGGGACACCAAGAGACCCAGTACTTC

len: 12
v_gene: TRBV29-1
d_gene: -
j_gene: TRBJ1-3
abundance: -
CDR3aa: CSVTISGNTIYF
CDR3nt: TGCAGCGTGACCATTTCTGGAAACACCATATATTTT

len: 13
v_gene: TRBV10-1
d_gene: -
j_gene: TRBJ1-2
abundance: -
CDR3aa: CASGPGPAGGYTF
CDR3nt: TGCGCCAGCGGCCCGGGACCCGCAGGTGGCTACACCTTC

len: 13
v_gene: TRBV7-7
d_gene: -
j_gene: TRBJ2-5
abundance: -
CDR3aa: CASSLASQETQYF
CDR3nt: TGTGCTAGCAGCTTAGCCAGCCAAGAGACCCAGTACTTC

len: 15
v_gene: TRBV4-1
d_gene: -
j_gene: TRBJ1-2
abundance: -
CDR3aa: CASSQDLRMPYGYTF
CDR3nt: TGCGCCAGCAGCCAAGATCTTAGGATGCCCTATGGCTACACCTTC

len: 15
v_gene: TRBV28
d_gene: TRBD1
j_gene: TRBJ1-1
abundance: -
CDR3aa: CAEPGQGVENTEAFF
CDR3nt: TGTGCCGAACCGGGACAGGGGGTTGAGAACACTGAAGCTTTCTTT

len: 16
v_gene: TRBV9
d_gene: TRBD1
j_gene: TRBJ1-3
abundance: -
CDR3aa: CASSVGSGGGENTIYF
CDR3nt: TGTGCCAGCAGCGTAGGCTCAGGGGGTGGAGAAAACACCATATATTTT

len: 17
v_gene: TRBV7-9
d_gene: -
j_gene: TRBJ1-5
abundance: -
CDR3aa: CASSLGEGVEMNQPQHF
CDR3nt: TGTGCCAGCAGCTTAGGGGAGGGAGTTGAAATGAATCAGCCCCAGCATTTT

len: 15
v_gene: TRBV5-5
d_gene: TRBD2
j_gene: TRBJ2-3
abundance: -
CDR3aa: CASSRGGYGTDTQYF
CDR3nt: TGTGCCAGCAGCCGGGGGGGGTATGGCACAGATACGCAGTATTTT

len: 13
v_gene: TRBV5-4
d_gene: -
j_gene: TRBJ2-1
abundance: once
CDR3aa: CASSLVSANEQFF
CDR3nt: TGTGCCAGCAGCTTGGTCAGCGCCAATGAGCAGTTCTTC

len: 13
v_gene: TRBV19
d_gene: TRBD1
j_gene: TRBJ1-6
abundance: -
CDR3aa: CATKQGTNSPLHF
CDR3nt: TGTGCCACAAAACAGGGGACTAATTCACCCCTCCACTTT

len: 15
v_gene: TRBV5-1
d_gene: -
j_gene: TRBJ2-5
abundance: -
CDR3aa: CASSQTPGPKETQYF
CDR3nt: TGCGCCAGCAGCCAAACACCCGGGCCCAAAGAGACCCAGTACTTC

len: 17
v_gene: TRBV19
d_gene: TRBD2
j_gene: TRBJ2-1
abundance: -
CDR3aa: CASSIDRAGGSYNEQFF
CDR3nt: TGTGCCAGTAGTATAGATCGGGCGGGGGGAAGCTACAATGAGCAGTTCTTC

len: 15
v_gene: TRBV5-1
d_gene: -
j_gene: TRBJ2-5
abundance: -
CDR3aa: CASSPGTKNQETQYF
CDR3nt: TGCGCCAGCAGCCCCGGGACAAAAAACCAAGAGACCCAGTACTTC

len: 14
v_gene: TRBV19
d_gene: -
j_gene: TRBJ2-2
abundance: -
CDR3aa: CASSRGGSGGELFF
CDR3nt: TGTGCCAGTAGTCGCGGCGGATCAGGTGGGGAGCTGTTTTTT

len: 13
v_gene: TRBV11-3
d_gene: -
j_gene: TRBJ1-1
abundance: -
CDR3aa: CASSQGRNTEAFF
CDR3nt: TGTGCCAGCAGCCAAGGCCGGAACACTGAAGCTTTCTTT

len: 15
v_gene: TRBV6-5
d_gene: TRBD1
j_gene: TRBJ2-1
abundance: -
CDR3aa: CASSYEDRVGNEQFF
CDR3nt: TGTGCCAGCAGTTACGAGGACAGGGTAGGAAATGAGCAGTTCTTC

len: 16
v_gene: TRBV14
d_gene: -
j_gene: TRBJ2-1
abundance: -
CDR3aa: CASSLWRGSSYNEQFF
CDR3nt: TGTGCCAGCAGCCTCTGGCGGGGTAGCTCCTACAATGAGCAGTTCTTC

len: 15
v_gene: TRBV2
d_gene: TRBD1
j_gene: TRBJ2-1
abundance: -
CDR3aa: CASRDRGVGYNEQFF
CDR3nt: TGTGCCAGCAGAGACAGGGGTGTCGGATACAATGAGCAGTTCTTC

len: 15
v_gene: TRBV30
d_gene: -
j_gene: TRBJ1-4
abundance: -
CDR3aa: CAWSDAAARGEKLFF
CDR3nt: TGTGCCTGGAGTGACGCCGCGGCGAGGGGTGAAAAACTGTTTTTT

len: 12
v_gene: TRBV5-8
d_gene: -
j_gene: TRBJ2-7
abundance: -
CDR3aa: CASSLTSYEQYF
CDR3nt: TGTGCCAGCAGCTTGACCTCCTACGAGCAGTACTTC

len: 15
v_gene: TRBV6-5
d_gene: TRBD1
j_gene: TRBJ1-1
abundance: -
CDR3aa: CASRGHRGGNTEAFF
CDR3nt: TGTGCCAGCAGGGGCCACAGGGGTGGGAACACTGAAGCTTTCTTT

len: 15
v_gene: TRBV27
d_gene: TRBD1
j_gene: TRBJ1-6
abundance: -
CDR3aa: CASRPRTGTNSPLHF
CDR3nt: TGTGCCAGCAGGCCAAGGACAGGGACAAATTCACCCCTCCACTTT

len: 22
v_gene: TRBV21-1
d_gene: -
j_gene: TRBJ1-6
abundance: -
CDR3aa: CASSKALARRGPDTIYNSPLHF
CDR3nt: TGTGCCAGCAGCAAAGCCTTGGCCCGCAGGGGTCCCGATACGATCTATAATTCACCCCTCCACTTT

len: 13
v_gene: TRBV4-1
d_gene: -
j_gene: TRBJ2-5
abundance: -
CDR3aa: CASSPAGAETQYF
CDR3nt: TGCGCCAGCAGCCCGGCCGGGGCTGAGACCCAGTACTTC

len: 15
v_gene: TRBV15
d_gene: TRBD1
j_gene: TRBJ2-3
abundance: -
CDR3aa: CATRGGQARTDTQYF
CDR3nt: TGTGCCACCCGTGGGGGACAGGCCCGCACAGATACGCAGTATTTT

len: 14
v_gene: TRBV4-3
d_gene: -
j_gene: TRBJ1-1
abundance: -
CDR3aa: CASSHDMTNTEAFF
CDR3nt: TGCGCCAGCAGCCACGACATGACGAACACTGAAGCTTTCTTT